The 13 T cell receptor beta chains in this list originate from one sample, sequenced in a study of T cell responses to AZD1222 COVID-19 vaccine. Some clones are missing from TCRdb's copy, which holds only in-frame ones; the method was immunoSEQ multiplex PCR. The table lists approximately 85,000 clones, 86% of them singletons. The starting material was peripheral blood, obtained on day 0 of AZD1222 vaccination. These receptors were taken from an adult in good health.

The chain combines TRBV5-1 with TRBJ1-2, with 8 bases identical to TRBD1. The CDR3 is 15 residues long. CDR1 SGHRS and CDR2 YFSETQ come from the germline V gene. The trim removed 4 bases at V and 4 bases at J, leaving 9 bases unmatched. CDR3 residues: CASSADRAVIYGYTF. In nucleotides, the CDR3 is TGCGCCAGCAGCGCGGACAGGGCTGTCATCTATGGCTACACCTTC.

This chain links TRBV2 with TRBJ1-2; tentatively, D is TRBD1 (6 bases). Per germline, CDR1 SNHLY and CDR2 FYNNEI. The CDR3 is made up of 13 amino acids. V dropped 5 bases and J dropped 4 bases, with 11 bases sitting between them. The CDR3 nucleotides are TGTGCCAGCAGTCACAGGGAAGGCTATGGCTACACCTTC. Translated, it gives CASSHREGYGYTF.

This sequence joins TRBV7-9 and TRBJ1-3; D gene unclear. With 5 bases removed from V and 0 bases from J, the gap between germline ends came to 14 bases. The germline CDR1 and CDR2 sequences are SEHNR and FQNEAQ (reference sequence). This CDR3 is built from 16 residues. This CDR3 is CASSLNTASSGNTIYF. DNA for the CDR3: TGTGCCAGCAGCCTCAACACTGCTTCCTCTGGAAACACCATATATTTT.

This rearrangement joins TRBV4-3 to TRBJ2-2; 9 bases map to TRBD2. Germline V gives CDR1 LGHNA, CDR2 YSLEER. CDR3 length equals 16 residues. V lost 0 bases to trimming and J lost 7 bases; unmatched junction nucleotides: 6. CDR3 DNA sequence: TGCGCCAGCAGCCAAGAGTTATTAGCGGGAGACGGGGAGCTGTTTTTT. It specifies CASSQELLAGDGELFF.

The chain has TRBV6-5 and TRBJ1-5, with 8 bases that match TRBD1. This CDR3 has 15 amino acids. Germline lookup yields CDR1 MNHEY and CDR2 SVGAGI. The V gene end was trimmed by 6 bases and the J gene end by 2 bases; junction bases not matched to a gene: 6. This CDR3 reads CASSSGTGGNQPQHF. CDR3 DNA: TGTGCCAGCAGCTCCGGGACAGGAGGCAATCAGCCCCAGCATTTT.

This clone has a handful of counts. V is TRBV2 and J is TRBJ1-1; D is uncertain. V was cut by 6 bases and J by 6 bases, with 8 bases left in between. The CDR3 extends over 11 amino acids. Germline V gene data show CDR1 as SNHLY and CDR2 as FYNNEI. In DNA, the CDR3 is TGTGCCAGCAGGGGTAGTTCTGAAGCTTTCTTT. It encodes CASRGSSEAFF.

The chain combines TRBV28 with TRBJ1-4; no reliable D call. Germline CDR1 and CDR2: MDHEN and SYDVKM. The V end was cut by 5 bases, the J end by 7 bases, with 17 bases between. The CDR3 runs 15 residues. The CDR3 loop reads CASSRTLRGSEKLFF. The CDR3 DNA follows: TGTGCCAGCAGTCGAACCCTCCGGGGATCTGAAAAACTGTTTTTT.

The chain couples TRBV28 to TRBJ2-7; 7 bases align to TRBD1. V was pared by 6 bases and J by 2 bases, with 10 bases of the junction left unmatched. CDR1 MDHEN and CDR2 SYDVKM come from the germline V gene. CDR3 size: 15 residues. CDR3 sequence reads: CASRARTGGTYEQYF. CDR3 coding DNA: TGTGCCAGCAGAGCTCGGACAGGAGGAACCTACGAGCAGTACTTC. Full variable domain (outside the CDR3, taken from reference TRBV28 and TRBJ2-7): DVKVTQSSRYLVKRTGEKVFLECVQDMDHENMFWYRQDPGLGLRLIYFSYDVKMKEKGDIPEGYSVSREKKERFSLILESASTNQTSMYLCASRARTGGTYEQYFGPGTRLTVT.

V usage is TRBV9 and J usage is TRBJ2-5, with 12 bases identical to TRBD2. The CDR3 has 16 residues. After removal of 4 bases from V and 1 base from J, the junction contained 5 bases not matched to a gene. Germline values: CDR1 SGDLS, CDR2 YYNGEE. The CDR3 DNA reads TGTGCCAGCAGCCTAACTAGCGGGGGGTCCCAAGAGACCCAGTACTTC. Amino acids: CASSLTSGGSQETQYF.

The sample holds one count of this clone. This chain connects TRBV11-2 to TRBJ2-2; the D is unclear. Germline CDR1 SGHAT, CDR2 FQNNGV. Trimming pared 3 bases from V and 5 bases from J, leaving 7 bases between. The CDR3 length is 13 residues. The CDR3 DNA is TGTGCCAGCAGCTTGGAAGGAACCGGGGAGCTGTTTTTT. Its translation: CASSLEGTGELFF.

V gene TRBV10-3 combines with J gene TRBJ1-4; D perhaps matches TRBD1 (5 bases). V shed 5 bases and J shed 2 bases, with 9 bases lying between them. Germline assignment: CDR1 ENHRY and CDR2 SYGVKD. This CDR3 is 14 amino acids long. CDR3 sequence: CAISRGYTNEKLFF. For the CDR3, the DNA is TGTGCCATCAGTAGGGGTTACACTAATGAAAAACTGTTTTTT.

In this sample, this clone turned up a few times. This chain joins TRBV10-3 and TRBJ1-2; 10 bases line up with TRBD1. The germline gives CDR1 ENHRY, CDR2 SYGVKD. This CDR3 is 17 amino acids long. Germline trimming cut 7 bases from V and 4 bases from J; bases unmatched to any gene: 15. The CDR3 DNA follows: TGTGCCATCACCACCGGCTTCGGGACAGGGGAATCCTATGGCTACACCTTC. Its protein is CAITTGFGTGESYGYTF.

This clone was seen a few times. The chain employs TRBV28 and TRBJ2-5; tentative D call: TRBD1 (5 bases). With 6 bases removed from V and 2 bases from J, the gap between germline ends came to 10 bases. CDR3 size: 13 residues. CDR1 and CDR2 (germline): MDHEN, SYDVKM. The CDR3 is CASRTVPQETQYF. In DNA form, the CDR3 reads TGTGCCAGCAGGACAGTTCCTCAAGAGACCCAGTACTTC.